Listed here is a single T cell receptor (beta chain). This entry is derived from a study of tumor-infiltrating lymphocytes in primary liver carcinoma. TCR beta cDNA was made from approximately 500 ng total RNA with a constant-region primer. Three nested multiplex PCR rounds, a slightly modified ARM-PCR, produced the libraries for TCR beta. TRBV1-TRBV30 forward primers and a C-beta reverse primer were used in the first two PCR rounds, which each ran for 9 to 10 cycles. TCRdb re-derived calls from the multiplex PCR reads in MiXCR, one entry per CDR3 protein. The sample yields 180,000 or so distinct CDR3 sequences, 60% seen once. The CDR3 is 19 amino acids. The junction had 9 bases not matched to a gene; V was cut back by 0 bases and J by 0 bases. Germline lookup yields CDR1 SGHDT and CDR2 YYEEEE. The study extracted blood RNA from unsorted whole blood and also extracted germline DNA. The authors collected about 3.6 milliliters of peripheral blood before surgery.

V and J are TRBV5-6 and TRBJ2-1, with TRBD2 matching over 10 bases. The specimen sequenced was peripheral blood. This clonotype was obtained from a man aged 35-49 years with primary liver carcinoma and hepatitis B virus infection. The CDR3 nucleotides are TGTGCCAGCAGCTTGGGGCTAGCGGGAGATCAGAGCTCCTACAATGAGCAGTTCTTC. This encodes CASSLGLAGDQSSYNEQFF.